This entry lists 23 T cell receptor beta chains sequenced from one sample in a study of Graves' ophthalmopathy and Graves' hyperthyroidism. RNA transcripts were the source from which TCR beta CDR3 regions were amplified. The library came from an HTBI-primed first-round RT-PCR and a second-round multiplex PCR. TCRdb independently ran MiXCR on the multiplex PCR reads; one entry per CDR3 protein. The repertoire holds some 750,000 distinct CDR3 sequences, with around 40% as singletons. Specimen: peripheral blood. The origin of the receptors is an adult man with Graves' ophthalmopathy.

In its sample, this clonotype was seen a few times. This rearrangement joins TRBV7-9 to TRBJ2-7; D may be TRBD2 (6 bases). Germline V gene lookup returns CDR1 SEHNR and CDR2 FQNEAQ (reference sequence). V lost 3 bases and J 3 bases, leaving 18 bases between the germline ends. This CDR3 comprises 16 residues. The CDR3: CASSFGSGTGLYEQYF. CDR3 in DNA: TGTGCCAGCAGCTTCGGGTCCGGGACTGGACTCTACGAGCAGTACTTC.

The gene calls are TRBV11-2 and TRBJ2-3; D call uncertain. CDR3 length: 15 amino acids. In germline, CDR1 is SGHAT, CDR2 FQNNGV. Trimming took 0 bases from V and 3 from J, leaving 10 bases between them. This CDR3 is CASSLDPGGTDTQYF. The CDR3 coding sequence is TGTGCCAGCAGCTTAGACCCCGGCGGAACAGATACGCAGTATTTT.

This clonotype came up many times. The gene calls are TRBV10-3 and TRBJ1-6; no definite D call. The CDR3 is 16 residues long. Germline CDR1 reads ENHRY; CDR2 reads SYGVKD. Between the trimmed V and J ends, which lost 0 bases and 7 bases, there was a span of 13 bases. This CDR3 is CAISESIGEWNSPLHF. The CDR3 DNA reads TGTGCCATCAGTGAGTCGATCGGGGAATGGAATTCACCCCTCCACTTT.

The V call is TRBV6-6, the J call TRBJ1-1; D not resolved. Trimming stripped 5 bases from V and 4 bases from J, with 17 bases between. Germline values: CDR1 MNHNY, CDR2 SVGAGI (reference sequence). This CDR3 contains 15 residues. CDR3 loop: CASSEPIGVVTEAFF. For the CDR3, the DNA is TGTGCCAGCAGTGAGCCGATTGGGGTTGTCACTGAAGCTTTCTTT.

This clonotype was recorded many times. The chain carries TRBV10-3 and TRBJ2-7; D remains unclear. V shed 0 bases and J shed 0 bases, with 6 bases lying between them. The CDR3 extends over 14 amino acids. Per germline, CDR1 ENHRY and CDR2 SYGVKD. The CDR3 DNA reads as TGTGCCATCAGTGAGTCGGGCGGCTCCTACGAGCAGTACTTC. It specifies CAISESGGSYEQYF.

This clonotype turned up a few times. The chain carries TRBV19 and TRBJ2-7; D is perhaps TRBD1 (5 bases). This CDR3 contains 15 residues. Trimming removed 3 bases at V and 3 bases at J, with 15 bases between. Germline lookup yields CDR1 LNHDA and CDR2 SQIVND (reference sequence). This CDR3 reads CASSIIQGRDYEQYF. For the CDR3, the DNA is TGTGCCAGTAGTATTATCCAGGGCAGGGACTACGAGCAGTACTTC.

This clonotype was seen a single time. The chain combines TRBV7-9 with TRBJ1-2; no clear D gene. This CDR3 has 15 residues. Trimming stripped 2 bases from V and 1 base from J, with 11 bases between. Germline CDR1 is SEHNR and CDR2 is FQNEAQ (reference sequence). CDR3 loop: CASSLIAGDNYGYTF. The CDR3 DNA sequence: TGTGCCAGCAGCTTAATAGCCGGGGATAACTATGGCTACACCTTC.

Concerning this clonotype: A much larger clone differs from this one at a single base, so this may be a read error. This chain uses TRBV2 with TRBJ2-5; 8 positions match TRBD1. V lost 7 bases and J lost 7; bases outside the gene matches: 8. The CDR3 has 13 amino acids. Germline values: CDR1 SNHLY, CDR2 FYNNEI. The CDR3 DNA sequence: TGTGCCAGCACTCAGGGGGCATTAGGGACCCAGTACTTC. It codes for CASTQGALGTQYF.

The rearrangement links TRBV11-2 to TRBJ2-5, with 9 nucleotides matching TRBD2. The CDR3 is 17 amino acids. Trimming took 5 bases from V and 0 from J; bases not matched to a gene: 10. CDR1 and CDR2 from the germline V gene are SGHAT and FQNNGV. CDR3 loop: CASSQGPSGRYQETQYF. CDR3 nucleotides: TGTGCCAGCAGCCAAGGTCCCAGCGGGAGGTACCAAGAGACCCAGTACTTC.

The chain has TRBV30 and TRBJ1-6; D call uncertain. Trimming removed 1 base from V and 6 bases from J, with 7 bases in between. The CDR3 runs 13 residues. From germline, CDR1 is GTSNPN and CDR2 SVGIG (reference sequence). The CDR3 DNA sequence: TGTGCCTGGAGTGCGGAGGTTAATTCACCCCTCCACTTT. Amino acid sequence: CAWSAEVNSPLHF. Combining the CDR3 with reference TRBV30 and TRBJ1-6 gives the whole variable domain SQTIHQWPATLVQPVGSPLSLECTVEGTSNPNLYWYRQAAGRGLQLLFYSVGIGQISSEVPQNLSASRPQDRQFILSSKKLLLSDSGFYLCAWSAEVNSPLHFGNGTRLTVT.

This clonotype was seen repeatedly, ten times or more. The CDR3 reads CASTPIAGGIGYTF. As DNA, the CDR3 is TGTGCCAGCACTCCTATCGCAGGGGGCATTGGCTACACCTTC. The chain uses TRBV7-9 and TRBJ1-2, with 8 bases lining up with TRBD1. Germline V gives CDR1 SEHNR, CDR2 FQNEAQ (reference sequence). After removal of 7 bases from V and 7 bases from J, the junction contained 11 bases not matched to a gene. The CDR3 totals 14 residues.

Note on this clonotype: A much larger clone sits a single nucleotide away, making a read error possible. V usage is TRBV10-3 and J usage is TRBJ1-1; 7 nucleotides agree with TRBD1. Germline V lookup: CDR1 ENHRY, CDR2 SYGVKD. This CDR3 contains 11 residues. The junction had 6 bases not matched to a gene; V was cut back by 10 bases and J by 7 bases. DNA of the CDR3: TGTGCCAGTAGAGGACAGGATGAAGCTTTCTTT. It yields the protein CASRGQDEAFF.

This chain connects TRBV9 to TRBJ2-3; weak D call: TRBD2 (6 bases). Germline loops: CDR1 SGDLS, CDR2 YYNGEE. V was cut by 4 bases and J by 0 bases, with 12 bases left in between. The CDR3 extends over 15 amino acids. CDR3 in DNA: TGTGCCAGCAGCTTAACGGGACTCAGCACAGATACGCAGTATTTT. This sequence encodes CASSLTGLSTDTQYF.

The CDR3 DNA reads as TGTGCCAGCAGCTTAGTCTCCGACAGGGGGGCAGAGACCCAGTACTTC. Protein: CASSLVSDRGAETQYF. The chain employs TRBV7-9 and TRBJ2-5; TRBD1 matches 9 bases. CDR3 length: 16 amino acids. The germline gives CDR1 SEHNR, CDR2 FQNEAQ (reference sequence). Trimming removed 1 base from V and 4 bases from J; junction bases left unmatched: 7. The whole variable domain, filled in from reference TRBV7-9 and TRBJ2-5, reads DTGVSQNPRHKITKRGQNVTFRCDPISEHNRLYWYRQTLGQGPEFLTYFQNEAQLEKSRLLSDRFSAERPKGSFSTLEIQRTEQGDSAMYLCASSLVSDRGAETQYFGPGTRLLVL.

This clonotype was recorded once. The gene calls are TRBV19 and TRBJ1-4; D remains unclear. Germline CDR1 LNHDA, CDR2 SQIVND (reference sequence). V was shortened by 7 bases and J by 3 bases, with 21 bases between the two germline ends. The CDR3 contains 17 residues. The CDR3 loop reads CASTPTDGSLANEKLFF. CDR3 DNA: TGTGCCAGTACCCCGACCGACGGGAGCTTGGCTAATGAAAAACTGTTTTTT.

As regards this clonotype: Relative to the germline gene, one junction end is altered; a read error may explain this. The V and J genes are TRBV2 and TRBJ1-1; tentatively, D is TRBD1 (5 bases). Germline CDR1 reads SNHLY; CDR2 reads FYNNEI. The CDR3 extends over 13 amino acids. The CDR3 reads CASRDRWNAEAFF. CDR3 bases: TGTGCCAGCAGAGACAGATGGAACGCTGAAGCTTTCTTT.

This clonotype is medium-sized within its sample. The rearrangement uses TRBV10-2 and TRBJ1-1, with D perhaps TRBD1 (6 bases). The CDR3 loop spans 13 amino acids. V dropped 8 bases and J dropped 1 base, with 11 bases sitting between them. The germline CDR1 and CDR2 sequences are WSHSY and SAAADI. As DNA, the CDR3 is TGCGCCAGCGTGGGGGCCGGGAACACTGAAGCTTTCTTT. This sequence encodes CASVGAGNTEAFF.

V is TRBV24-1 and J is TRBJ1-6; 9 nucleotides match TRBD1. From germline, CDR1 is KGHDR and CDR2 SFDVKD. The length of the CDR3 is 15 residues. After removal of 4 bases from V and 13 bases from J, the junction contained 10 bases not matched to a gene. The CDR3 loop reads CATSDPGTGTDPLHF. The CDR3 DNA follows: TGTGCCACCAGTGACCCAGGGACAGGGACGGACCCCCTCCACTTT.

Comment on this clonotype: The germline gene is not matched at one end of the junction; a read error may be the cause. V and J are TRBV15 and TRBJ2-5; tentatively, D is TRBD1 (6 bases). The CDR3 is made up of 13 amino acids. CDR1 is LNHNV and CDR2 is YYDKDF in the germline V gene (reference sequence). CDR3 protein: CATSRNRADGASF. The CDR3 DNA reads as TGTGCCACCAGCAGAAACAGGGCGGACGGGGCGTCCTTC.

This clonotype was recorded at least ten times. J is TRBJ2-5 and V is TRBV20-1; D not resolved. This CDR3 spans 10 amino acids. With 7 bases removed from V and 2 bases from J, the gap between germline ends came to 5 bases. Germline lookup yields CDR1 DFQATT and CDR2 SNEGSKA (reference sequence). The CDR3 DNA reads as TGCAGTGGGGGTCAAGAGACCCAGTACTTC. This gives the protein CSGGQETQYF.

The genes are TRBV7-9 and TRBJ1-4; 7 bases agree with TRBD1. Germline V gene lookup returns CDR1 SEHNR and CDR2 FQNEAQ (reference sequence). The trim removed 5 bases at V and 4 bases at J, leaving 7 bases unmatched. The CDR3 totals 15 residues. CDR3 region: CASSVRQGVNEKLFF. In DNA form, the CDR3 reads TGTGCCAGCAGCGTCCGACAGGGAGTTAATGAAAAACTGTTTTTT.

The CDR3 spells CSARPGPGAYEQYF. The CDR3 coding sequence is TGCAGTGCTCGTCCGGGCCCAGGAGCCTACGAGCAGTACTTC. V is TRBV20-1 and J is TRBJ2-7; D unresolved. This CDR3 has 14 residues. The germline V and J ends were trimmed by 5 bases and 2 bases, with 16 bases remaining between them. The germline V gene has CDR1 DFQATT and CDR2 SNEGSKA (reference sequence).

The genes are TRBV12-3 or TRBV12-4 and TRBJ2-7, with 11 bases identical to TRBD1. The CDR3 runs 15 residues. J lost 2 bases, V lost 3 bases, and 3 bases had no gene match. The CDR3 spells CASSFPGQGAYEQYF. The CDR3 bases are TGTGCCAGCAGTTTCCCGGGACAGGGGGCCTACGAGCAGTACTTC.